These T cell receptor beta chains were read from a single sample in a study of blood T cells in healthy people across ages. In TCRdb, the 5' RACE reads were re-called with MiXCR into one record per CDR3 protein. The table includes approximately 800,000 distinct CDR3 sequences, about 42% detected once. Sequenced: blood. Every receptor here comes from a man aged 80 or over in good health. CDR3s include the opening cysteine and the closing phenylalanine or tryptophan. A D gene is named only where the DNA matches it firmly. Some rows mark clone size as missing; the rest say once, few, many or name a class of expanded clone.

size	D	V	J	CDR3	DNA
-	TRBD1	TRBV3-1	TRBJ2-7	CASSQGGQGFEQYF	TGTGCCAGCAGCCAGGGAGGACAGGGGTTCGAGCAGTACTTC
few	-	TRBV29-1	TRBJ2-7	CSVGRTGNFLDEQYF	TGCAGCGTGGGGCGAACCGGGAACTTCTTGGACGAGCAGTACTTC
-	TRBD2	TRBV9	TRBJ2-2	CASSVRASGNTGELFF	TGTGCCAGCAGCGTAAGGGCTAGCGGGAACACCGGGGAGCTGTTTTTT
few	-	TRBV28	TRBJ2-7	CASSPRQEQYF	TGTGCCAGCAGTCCAAGACAGGAGCAGTACTTC
-	-	TRBV4-1	TRBJ2-5	CASSLQSTQETQYF	TGCGCCAGCAGCCTCCAATCGACCCAAGAGACCCAGTACTTC
-	-	TRBV6-2/TRBV6-3	TRBJ2-1	CASSYSASRSRSSYNEQFF	TGTGCCAGCAGTTACTCGGCTAGCAGGAGTCGCAGCTCCTACAATGAGCAGTTCTTC
-	TRBD1	TRBV7-9	TRBJ1-1	CASSLSGQGPTEAFF	TGTGCCAGCAGCTTGTCCGGACAGGGGCCCACTGAAGCTTTCTTT
once	-	TRBV7-9	TRBJ2-1	CASETRGELGNDNEQFF	TGTGCCAGCGAGACCCGCGGGGAACTGGGAAACGACAATGAGCAGTTCTTC
-	TRBD2	TRBV29-1	TRBJ2-1	CSVAAGGGLFF	TGCAGCGTTGCAGCGGGAGGGGGGCTGTTCTTC
-	-	TRBV6-6	TRBJ2-5	CASSYVQGIGETQYF	TGTGCCAGCAGTTACGTGCAGGGGATCGGCGAGACCCAGTACTTC
-	TRBD2	TRBV30	TRBJ2-1	CAWSPGLAALEEQFF	TGTGCCTGGAGTCCTGGACTAGCGGCCTTAGAGGAGCAGTTCTTC
-	-	TRBV12-3/TRBV12-4	TRBJ2-3	CASSSTGPGTDTQYF	TGTGCCAGCAGCTCCACCGGGCCGGGCACAGATACGCAGTATTTT
-	TRBD1	TRBV28	TRBJ2-5	CASSETGTGGVNRQYF	TGTGCCAGCAGCGAGACCGGGACAGGGGGCGTTAATCGGCAGTACTTC
-	TRBD1	TRBV5-6	TRBJ1-1	CASSYWDSLNTEAFF	TGTGCCAGCAGCTATTGGGACAGCTTGAACACTGAAGCTTTCTTT
-	-	TRBV29-1	TRBJ1-2	CSVKTGNSNYGYTF	TGCAGCGTTAAAACAGGGAATTCAAACTATGGCTACACCTTC
-	-	TRBV5-1	TRBJ1-4	CASSLTATNEKLFF	TGCGCCAGCAGCTTGACAGCAACTAATGAAAAACTGTTTTTT
once	TRBD2	TRBV6-2/TRBV6-3	TRBJ2-1	CASSHWTSGVTNEQFF	TGTGCCAGCAGCCACTGGACTAGCGGGGTCACTAATGAGCAGTTCTTC
few	TRBD2	TRBV27	TRBJ2-7	CASRMGGLGSYEQYF	TGTGCCAGCAGAATGGGGGGGTTGGGTTCCTACGAGCAGTACTTC
few	-	TRBV9	TRBJ2-1	CASSVVGAGSNEQFF	TGTGCCAGCAGCGTAGTGGGAGCGGGTTCCAATGAGCAGTTCTTC
few	TRBD2	TRBV20-1	TRBJ2-3	CSALWLAGGLSDTQYF	TGCAGTGCTTTGTGGCTAGCGGGGGGTTTGTCAGATACGCAGTATTTT
-	-	TRBV3-1	TRBJ2-1	CASNPHRIQETQFF	TGTGCCAGCAACCCTCACAGGATCCAAGAGACCCAGTTCTTC
-	-	TRBV27	TRBJ2-2	CASRPRVGELFF	TGTGCCAGCAGGCCGCGTGTCGGGGAGCTGTTTTTT
few	-	TRBV10-3	TRBJ1-2	CATLRTAVSSGYTF	TGTGCCACCCTTCGTACGGCAGTTTCGAGTGGCTACACCTTC
few	TRBD1	TRBV29-1	TRBJ2-7	CSGGTGYNEQYF	TGCAGCGGCGGGACAGGGTACAATGAGCAGTACTTC
-	-	TRBV2	TRBJ1-5	CASSEEDLSVQPQHF	TGTGCCAGCAGTGAAGAGGACTTATCGGTGCAGCCCCAGCATTTT
-	TRBD1	TRBV29-1	TRBJ1-2	CSVELPGQGGDGYTF	TGCAGCGTTGAATTACCGGGACAGGGAGGCGATGGCTACACCTTC
once	TRBD1	TRBV7-2	TRBJ2-7	CASSLGPGQGGDREQYF	TGTGCCAGCAGCTTAGGACCGGGACAGGGTGGAGATCGCGAGCAGTACTTC
-	TRBD2	TRBV18	TRBJ2-3	CASSPPRIAGSTGTQYF	TGTGCCAGCTCACCACCGAGAATAGCGGGTAGCACAGGTACGCAGTATTTT
-	-	TRBV4-2	TRBJ1-5	CASSQSLQGNQPQHF	TGTGCCAGCAGCCAAAGCCTTCAGGGGAATCAGCCCCAGCATTTT
few	-	TRBV9	TRBJ2-1	CASSVSGGTYNEQFF	TGTGCCAGCAGCGTTAGCGGAGGCACCTACAATGAGCAGTTCTTC
-	-	TRBV27	TRBJ2-5	CASRRRVGGTQETQYF	TGTGCCAGCAGACGCAGGGTGGGGGGTACTCAAGAGACCCAGTACTTC
many	-	TRBV29-1	TRBJ2-1	CSGGSSYNEQFF	TGCAGCGGGGGGAGCTCCTACAATGAGCAGTTCTTC
few	-	TRBV28	TRBJ2-1	CASRTLLGGANEQFF	TGTGCCAGCAGAACACTCCTTGGGGGGGCCAATGAGCAGTTCTTC
few	TRBD1	TRBV20-1	TRBJ2-5	CSASPTGGGETQYF	TGCAGTGCTTCCCCGACAGGGGGTGGAGAGACCCAGTACTTC
-	-	TRBV20-1	TRBJ2-7	CSAKGPRGYNEQYF	TGCAGTGCAAAGGGGCCCCGCGGGTACAATGAGCAGTACTTC
few	TRBD2	TRBV20-1	TRBJ2-1	CSARSGRPNNEQFF	TGCAGTGCTAGGAGCGGGAGGCCCAACAATGAGCAGTTCTTC
many	TRBD2	TRBV5-5	TRBJ2-7	CASSFKWGGHEQYF	TGTGCCAGCAGCTTTAAGTGGGGAGGGCACGAGCAGTACTTC
few	TRBD2	TRBV4-3	TRBJ2-3	CASSHWGGSTDTQYF	TGCGCCAGCAGCCATTGGGGGGGGAGCACAGATACGCAGTATTTT
-	-	TRBV29-1	TRBJ1-2	CSVGWDTSGYTF	TGCAGCGTTGGCTGGGACACCTCTGGCTACACCTTC
many	-	TRBV12-3/TRBV12-4	TRBJ1-4	CASSFGATNEKLFF	TGTGCCAGCAGTTTTGGCGCAACTAATGAAAAACTGTTTTTT
-	-	TRBV28	TRBJ2-7	CASIYGGTKLQEQYF	TGTGCCAGCATTTACGGGGGGACAAAACTACAGGAGCAGTACTTC
-	TRBD1	TRBV18	TRBJ1-6	CASSNPSGDRGSPLHF	TGTGCCAGCTCAAATCCGAGTGGGGACAGGGGATCACCCCTCCACTTT
-	-	TRBV5-5	TRBJ2-3	CASSLDGVRDGTDTQYF	TGTGCCAGCAGCTTGGACGGAGTCAGGGATGGGACAGATACGCAGTATTTT
few	TRBD1	TRBV30	TRBJ1-2	CAGRQGAGEGYTF	TGTGCCGGTAGACAGGGAGCAGGAGAAGGCTACACCTTC
-	-	TRBV29-1	TRBJ2-2	CSITGTAEGFTGELFF	TGCAGCATCACCGGGACTGCCGAGGGCTTTACCGGGGAGCTGTTTTTT
few	-	TRBV5-1	TRBJ2-7	CASSMDGYYEQYF	TGCGCCAGCAGCATGGACGGATACTACGAGCAGTACTTC